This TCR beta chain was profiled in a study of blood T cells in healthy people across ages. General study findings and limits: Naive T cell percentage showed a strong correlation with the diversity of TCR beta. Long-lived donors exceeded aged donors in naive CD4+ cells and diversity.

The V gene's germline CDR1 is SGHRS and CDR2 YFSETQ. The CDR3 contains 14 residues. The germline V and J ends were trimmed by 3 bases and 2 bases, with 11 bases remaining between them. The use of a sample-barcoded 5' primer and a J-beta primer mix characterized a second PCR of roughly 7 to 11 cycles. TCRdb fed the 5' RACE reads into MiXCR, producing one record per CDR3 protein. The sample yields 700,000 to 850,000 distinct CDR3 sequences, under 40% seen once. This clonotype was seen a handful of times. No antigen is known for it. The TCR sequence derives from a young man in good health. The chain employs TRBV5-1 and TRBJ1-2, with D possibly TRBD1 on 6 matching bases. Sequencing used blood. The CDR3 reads CASSSDSTNYGYTF. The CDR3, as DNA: TGCGCCAGCAGCTCGGACAGCACCAACTATGGCTACACCTTC.